This TCR beta chain was profiled in a study of OX40 agonist ivuxolimab in advanced cancers. V lost 2 bases and J lost 5, with 6 bases in between. This CDR3 spans 13 amino acids. In germline, CDR1 is PRHDT, CDR2 FYEKMQ (reference sequence). Only in-frame clones appear in the TCRdb table, and some are missing; sequencing was by immunoSEQ multiplex PCR. The sample has tens of thousands of clones; 90% are singletons. The TCR originated in an adult with an advanced solid tumor such as melanoma, head and neck, liver or kidney cancer. The sequencing here drew on CD4+ or CD8+ T cells sorted from blood, taken in a trial of the OX40 agonist ivuxolimab. This chain connects TRBV13 to TRBJ2-2; D not resolved. The chain's CDR3 is CASSLRLTGELFF. In DNA, the CDR3 is TGTGCCAGCAGCTTACGACTTACCGGGGAGCTGTTTTTT.